Presented here are 27 T cell receptor beta chains from one specimen sequenced in a study of radiotherapy plus CTLA-4 blockade in lung cancer. This table comes from immunoSEQ multiplex PCR, and its TCRdb copy is limited to in-frame clones, with some not included. The sample lists approximately 47,000 clones, 50% to 70% occurring once. This material consisted of peripheral blood, taken from a patient treated with radiotherapy plus ipilimumab. The receptors stem from a human donor with non-small cell lung cancer who had a partial response to radiotherapy plus ipilimumab.

This chain connects TRBV5-6 to TRBJ1-2; TRBD1 matches at 8 bases. J lost 4 bases, V lost 4 bases, and 9 bases had no gene match. The CDR3 contains 15 residues. Germline-derived CDR1 and CDR2 are SGHDT and YYEEEE. CDR3 sequence reads: CASSVGQGAGYGYTF. The CDR3 region has the DNA TGTGCCAGCAGCGTCGGACAGGGTGCGGGCTATGGCTACACCTTC. Using reference TRBV5-6 and TRBJ1-2 for the parts outside the CDR3, the full variable domain is DAGVTQSPTHLIKTRGQQVTLRCSPKSGHDTVSWYQQALGQGPQFIFQYYEEEERQRGNFPDRFSGHQFPNYSSELNVNALLLGDSALYLCASSVGQGAGYGYTFGSGTRLTVV.

This clone was observed once. J is TRBJ2-1 and V is TRBV11-3; D is uncertain. The CDR3 runs to 15 residues. Deletions cut 5 bases from V and 6 bases from J, with 17 bases between. CDR1 and CDR2 (germline): SGHNT, YENEEA. The CDR3 DNA is TGTGCCAGCAGCAGACAAGGTGTGAGCCCCAATGAGCAGTTCTTC. This codes for CASSRQGVSPNEQFF.

V gene TRBV2 combines with J gene TRBJ2-7, with D possibly matching TRBD1 (5 bases). V was shortened by 8 bases and J by 2 bases, with 10 bases between the two germline ends. Germline CDR1 reads SNHLY; CDR2 reads FYNNEI. The CDR3 runs 12 residues. The DNA of the CDR3 is TGTGCCAGCCTCGCAGGGACCTACGAGCAGTACTTC. It is translated as CASLAGTYEQYF.

This chain connects TRBV13 to TRBJ1-1; D is undetermined. CDR3 size: 12 residues. The V gene lost 2 bases and the J gene lost 10 bases, with 11 bases spanning the gap. Germline CDR1 and CDR2: PRHDT and FYEKMQ (reference sequence). The CDR3 DNA reads as TGTGCCAGCAGCTTACGTAATATCGGAGCTTTCTTT. Translation gives CASSLRNIGAFF.

The genes are TRBV7-8 and TRBJ2-5; possible D gene TRBD2, 6 bases. With 5 bases removed from V and 3 bases from J, the gap between germline ends came to 10 bases. The CDR3 is 13 amino acids. The germline gives CDR1 SGHVS, CDR2 FQNEAQ. CDR3 DNA: TGTGCCAGCAGCCGCGGGGTCAAAGAGACCCAGTACTTC. As protein: CASSRGVKETQYF.

This clone appeared a few times. The chain links TRBV6-1 to TRBJ1-2, with 7 positions matching TRBD1. Germline V CDR1 and CDR2: MNHNS, SASEGT. The CDR3 is made up of 13 amino acids. The V and J ends lost 3 bases and 4 bases, in that order; junction bases with no gene match: 2. For the CDR3, the DNA is TGTGCCAGCAGTGACAGGGGGTCCTATGGCTACACCTTC. This translates into CASSDRGSYGYTF.

The rearrangement links TRBV6-5 to TRBJ1-2; tentative D call: TRBD1 (5 bases). The CDR3 totals 15 residues. CDR1 and CDR2 from the germline V gene are MNHEY and SVGAGI. V dropped 5 bases and J dropped 3 bases, with 16 bases sitting between them. The CDR3 DNA sequence: TGTGCCAGCAGTGGCGGTCAGGGTGGTCACTATGGCTACACCTTC. Translation: CASSGGQGGHYGYTF.

This clone was found a few times. The V gene is TRBV5-6, the J gene TRBJ2-7, with unresolved D. The germline V gene encodes CDR1 SGHDT and CDR2 YYEEEE. The CDR3 runs 14 residues. V lost 1 base, J lost 2 bases, and 10 bases lay in between. The CDR3 spells CASSLRQVPYEQYF. CDR3 DNA sequence: TGTGCCAGCAGCTTGAGGCAGGTTCCCTACGAGCAGTACTTC.

The chain employs TRBV6-1 and TRBJ1-5; possibly TRBD1 for D (5 bases). This CDR3 comprises 16 residues. Trimming took off 3 bases at V and 0 bases at J, with 12 bases between the two ends. CDR1 MNHNS and CDR2 SASEGT come from the germline V gene. The CDR3 DNA reads TGTGCCAGCAGTGATGGGGGGTATGGTAGCAATCAGCCCCAGCATTTT. This gives the protein CASSDGGYGSNQPQHF.

This sequence joins TRBV10-2 and TRBJ2-7; D may be TRBD2 (6 bases). The CDR3 has 13 amino acids. Germline V gene sequence: CDR1 WSHSY, CDR2 SAAADI. V lost 7 bases to trimming and J lost 3 bases, with 13 bases between them. This chain's CDR3 is CASKAGSGYEQYF. CDR3 bases: TGCGCCAGCAAGGCGGGATCAGGCTACGAGCAGTACTTC.

This chain connects TRBV29-1 to TRBJ1-1; D possibly corresponds to TRBD1 (5 bases). Per the germline V gene, CDR1 is SQVTM and CDR2 is ANQGSEA. The V and J ends lost 3 bases and 0 bases respectively, with 11 bases between them. The CDR3 totals 14 residues. The CDR3 here is CSVDIRGMNTEAFF. The CDR3 DNA follows: TGCAGCGTTGATATAAGGGGAATGAACACTGAAGCTTTCTTT.

The V gene is TRBV4-2, the J gene TRBJ2-3; perhaps TRBD1 as D (6 bases). V lost 5 bases to trimming and J lost 5 bases, with 14 bases between them. This CDR3 region has 14 residues. CDR1 is LGHNA, CDR2 YNFKEQ, per germline. The CDR3 DNA follows: TGTGCCAGCAGCGTACAGGGTGGAGGAGATACGCAGTATTTT. Translated, it gives CASSVQGGGDTQYF.

The rearrangement uses TRBV11-2 and TRBJ2-5; TRBD1 matches at 11 bases. V dropped 4 bases and J dropped 5; count of bases not matched to a gene: 6. The CDR3 consists of 15 residues. From germline, CDR1 is SGHAT and CDR2 FQNNGV. Here the CDR3 reads CASSYRGTGGETQYF. The CDR3 coding sequence is TGTGCCAGCAGCTACCGGGGGACAGGGGGGGAGACCCAGTACTTC.

The chain is built from TRBV2 and TRBJ1-5, with 12 bases matching TRBD1. Trimming at V came to 6 bases and at J to 7 bases, leaving 7 bases not matched to a gene. The germline V gene encodes CDR1 SNHLY and CDR2 FYNNEI. CDR3 length: 15 amino acids. The CDR3 DNA reads as TGTGCCAGCAGAGGGACAGGGGGCTGGCGACAGCCCCAGCATTTT. Translated: CASRGTGGWRQPQHF. The full variable domain, with the rest looked up from reference TRBV2 and TRBJ1-5, is EPEVTQTPSHQVTQMGQEVILRCVPISNHLYFYWYRQILGQKVEFLVSFYNNEISEKSEIFDDQFSVERPDGSNFTLKIRSTKLEDSAMYFCASRGTGGWRQPQHFGDGTRLSIL.

The rearrangement uses TRBV5-1 and TRBJ2-5; possible D gene TRBD2, 5 bases. The J call is in doubt because the DNA end fits TRBJ2-7 better. The length of the CDR3 is 14 residues. Germline V gene data show CDR1 as SGHRS and CDR2 as YFSETQ. The CDR3 loop reads CASSLLGSSYEQYF. Written as DNA, the CDR3 is TGCGCCAGCAGCTTGTTGGGGAGCTCCTACGAGCAGTACTTC.

The chain recombines TRBV6-5 with TRBJ1-5; 8 nucleotides match TRBD1. This CDR3 has 15 amino acids. V lost 6 bases to trimming and J lost 4 bases; unmatched junction nucleotides: 8. Germline values: CDR1 MNHEY, CDR2 SVGAGI. CDR3 sequence: CASSHGQGPNQPQHF. CDR3 coding DNA: TGTGCCAGCAGCCATGGACAGGGACCGAATCAGCCCCAGCATTTT.

This clone appeared a few times. The genes are TRBV7-9 and TRBJ1-1, with 9 positions matching TRBD1. Germline values: CDR1 SEHNR, CDR2 FQNEAQ (reference sequence). CDR3 length: 16 residues. The CDR3 nucleotides are TGTGAGAGCAGTTTGCACGACAGGGGGAGTCGAACTGAAGCTTTCTTT. This encodes CESSLHDRGSRTEAFF.

This rearrangement joins TRBV18 to TRBJ1-2; no firm D call. From germline, CDR1 is KGHSH and CDR2 LQKENI. Trimming removed 2 bases at V and 7 bases at J, with 14 bases between. The CDR3 is 14 residues long. The CDR3 is CASSPLGSEAGYTF. CDR3 sequence (DNA): TGTGCCAGCTCACCATTGGGTTCGGAGGCTGGCTACACCTTC.

The sample holds a few counts of this clone. This rearrangement joins TRBV19 to TRBJ2-3, with D tentatively TRBD2 (7 bases). CDR3 length: 15 residues. Germline assignment: CDR1 LNHDA and CDR2 SQIVND (reference sequence). Trimming took 3 bases from V and 5 from J, leaving 15 bases between them. This CDR3 is CASSIGAGAGDTQYF. CDR3 in DNA: TGTGCCAGTAGTATTGGTGCGGGGGCCGGAGATACGCAGTATTTT.

The J gene is TRBJ2-2, the V gene TRBV5-1, with 8 bases that match TRBD2. The CDR3 spans 15 residues. CDR1 is SGHRS and CDR2 is YFSETQ in the germline V gene. The V segment lost 0 bases and the J segment 4 bases; nucleotides outside the gene matches: 2. CDR3 coding DNA: TGCGCCAGCAGCTTGGCGCTAGCGGGCACCGGGGAGCTGTTTTTT. Translated, it gives CASSLALAGTGELFF. Drawing the rest from reference TRBV5-1 and TRBJ2-2, the complete variable domain is KAGVTQTPRYLIKTRGQQVTLSCSPISGHRSVSWYQQTPGQGLQFLFEYFSETQRNKGNFPGRFSGRQFSNSRSEMNVSTLELGDSALYLCASSLALAGTGELFFGEGSRLTVL.

CDR3 sequence: CASSRREATGELFF. CDR3 nucleotide sequence: TGCGCCAGCAGCCGACGGGAGGCCACCGGGGAGCTGTTTTTT. J is TRBJ2-2 and V is TRBV4-1; 7 bases fit TRBD2. Germline CDR1 reads MGHRA; CDR2 reads YSYEKL. This CDR3 is built from 14 residues. The V segment lost 4 bases and the J segment 4 bases; nucleotides outside the gene matches: 3.

The chain joins TRBV7-2 to TRBJ1-1; 9 positions agree with TRBD1. CDR3 size: 14 residues. Germline-derived CDR1 and CDR2 are SGHTA and FQGNSA. V shed 5 bases, J shed 1 base, and the junction held 2 bases outside the gene matches. The CDR3 DNA reads TGTGCCAGCAGCGTGGGACAGGGGAACACTGAAGCTTTCTTT. Translation gives CASSVGQGNTEAFF. Together with reference TRBV7-2 and TRBJ1-1, the CDR3 gives the full variable domain: GAGVSQSPSNKVTEKGKDVELRCDPISGHTALYWYRQSLGQGLEFLIYFQGNSAPDKSGLPSDRFSAERTGGSVSTLTIQRTQQEDSAVYLCASSVGQGNTEAFFGQGTRLTVV.

This chain uses TRBV5-1 with TRBJ2-3; 7 bases are shared with TRBD1. The germline CDR1 and CDR2 sequences are SGHRS and YFSETQ. V was clipped by 2 bases and J by 4 bases; unmatched bases: 10. There are 16 residues in the CDR3. The CDR3 region has the DNA TGCGCCAGCAGCTTCACCGGGACAGCGTACCCAGATACGCAGTATTTT. Protein product: CASSFTGTAYPDTQYF.

In this sample, this clone turned up a few times. The chain is built from TRBV25-1 and TRBJ1-5, with D perhaps TRBD1 (5 bases). The CDR3 is 12 residues long. Trimming pared 6 bases from V and 4 bases from J, leaving 7 bases between. Germline V lookup: CDR1 MGHDK, CDR2 SYGVNS. CDR3 sequence reads: CASREGNQPQHF. The CDR3 DNA sequence: TGTGCCAGCAGGGAGGGGAATCAGCCCCAGCATTTT.

This rearrangement joins TRBV29-1 to TRBJ1-1, with TRBD1 matching over 7 bases. The junction had 16 bases not matched to a gene; V was cut back by 6 bases and J by 6 bases. The CDR3 runs 15 residues. Germline V lookup: CDR1 SQVTM, CDR2 ANQGSEA. CDR3 DNA sequence: TGCAGCGTGAGGGGCAGGGACAGTATGAATCCTGAAGCTTTCTTT. Translating gives CSVRGRDSMNPEAFF.

The chain has TRBV5-6 and TRBJ2-1; D may be TRBD2 (5 bases). V shed 4 bases and J shed 4 bases, with 15 bases lying between them. Looked up from germline, CDR1 is SGHDT and CDR2 is YYEEEE. CDR3 length equals 15 residues. CDR3 region: CASSLWTGLYNEQFF. The CDR3 DNA reads as TGTGCCAGCAGCCTGTGGACTGGGCTTTACAATGAGCAGTTCTTC. Full variable domain (missing parts from reference TRBV5-6 and TRBJ2-1): DAGVTQSPTHLIKTRGQQVTLRCSPKSGHDTVSWYQQALGQGPQFIFQYYEEEERQRGNFPDRFSGHQFPNYSSELNVNALLLGDSALYLCASSLWTGLYNEQFFGPGTRLTVL.

The chain uses TRBV29-1 and TRBJ2-5; D is unresolved. Trimming stripped 4 bases from V and 5 bases from J, with 5 bases between. CDR1 is SQVTM and CDR2 is ANQGSEA in the germline V gene. The CDR3 extends over 10 amino acids. The CDR3 nucleotides are TGCAGCGTTGCTCAGGAGACCCAGTACTTC. Protein sequence: CSVAQETQYF.